This T cell receptor (beta chain) was captured by sequencing in a study of CD8+ T cells in alopecia areata. cDNA reverse transcribed from extracted RNA served as the sequencing template. Generated by immunoSEQ multiplex PCR, the TCRdb table keeps only in-frame clones and is missing some. The sample lists about 250,000 clones, 50% to 75% occurring once. Described treatment: oral pan-JAK inhibitor, 5-10 mg twice daily. Trimming removed 3 bases from V and 0 bases from J, with 12 bases in between. Germline CDR1 GTSNPN, CDR2 SVGIG (reference sequence). The CDR3 is made up of 16 amino acids. This receptor was identified in a human donor with alopecia areata. The specimen comprised CD4+ T cells sorted from blood, sampled around week 54, from a patient treated with tofacitinib. The V call is TRBV30, the J call TRBJ1-6; a possible D gene is TRBD1 (5 bases). The DNA of the CDR3 is TGTGCCTGGAGCCCTTCAGGGCTCTCCTATAATTCACCCCTCCACTTT. Translated, it gives CAWSPSGLSYNSPLHF.